This T cell receptor beta chain stems from a study of T cells in Graves' hyperthyroidism and ophthalmopathy. This clonotype was found many times. Diagnoses used clinical symptoms, serum thyroxine and TRAb, thyroid ultrasound and orbital computed tomography. RNA transcripts gave rise to amplified TCR beta CDR3 regions. Primed by the HTBI set, a first-round RT-PCR was run on the TCR CDR3. In TCRdb, the multiplex PCR reads were re-called with MiXCR into one record per CDR3 protein. The sample consists of roughly 560,000 distinct CDR3 sequences, approximately 14% of them appearing once. The specimen sequenced was blood. This sequence was found in a woman in her 40s with Graves' ophthalmopathy.

CDR3 region: CASSIRPGPTYEQYF. CDR3 sequence (DNA): TGTGCCAGTAGTATTCGTCCGGGTCCCACCTACGAGCAGTACTTC. The chain recombines TRBV19 with TRBJ2-7, with D hard to call. V lost 3 bases and J lost 2, with 14 bases in between. This CDR3 is built from 15 residues. The germline V gene has CDR1 LNHDA and CDR2 SQIVND (reference sequence).